The entry below describes one TCR beta chain. The specificity of this receptor is unknown. Base qualities are not provided; no much larger clone lies one nucleotide away. Library prep was done by PCR. Sequenced on an Illumina iSeq 100. As for the authors' bioinformatics: Non-productive sequences were removed, and CDR3s not starting with C, not ending with F or W, or shorter than 7 amino acids were discarded. Levenshtein distances (stringdist) and unrooted phylogenetic trees (ape) in R version 3.6.1 were used to assess CDR3 homology. TCRdb trimmed the raw reads at Q25, called clones with MiXCR and kept productive beta chains. Entries are consolidated by CDR3 protein sequence, retaining the most common genes and DNA. TCRdb, not the authors, supplied the V and J calls. In this sample the table shows about 20,000 distinct CDR3 sequences, around 63% of which occur a single time. The leading ten clones occupy around 1.1% of the sample.

These data come from a study of vaccination and CD4 T cells after COVID-19 (dated by TCRdb to 2021 to 2024). Describing the broader study: SARS-CoV-2 positivity had been established in the convalescent patients by nasal swab PCR, and mild disease was recorded in roughly 9 of these patients and severe disease in one. The convalescent cohort included six males and four females, with two Hispanic individuals, seven Caucasians, two Asians and one multiracial person. Two doses of either the Pfizer-BioNTech BNT162b2 vaccine (n=8) or the Moderna mRNA-1273 vaccine (n=2) were administered to participants. Post-COVID blood samples were collected from convalescent patients a median of approximately 100 days after diagnosis, with a range of roughly 30 to 161 days. Post-vaccine blood samples were taken a median of about 72 days after the second vaccine dose, with a range of about 14 to 241 days. The spike-specific CD4+ TCR repertoire was compared before and after mRNA vaccination in nine to ten COVID-19 convalescent patients and several infection-naive healthy vaccine recipients.

The convalescent patients' positive SARS-CoV-2 PCR tests were from March to December 2020, which was before the Alpha, Beta and Delta variants emerged in the United States. PBMCs were separated from whole blood using Ficoll-Paque Plus gradient centrifugation and then either used fresh or cryopreserved at -140C. The full study reports these points: The median count of SARS-CoV-2-reactive clonotypes went up from 20 to 25 after infection to approximately 40 after vaccination, although the change was not significant. Nearly all vaccine-specific clones in convalescent patients (304 of 307) were mono-reactive for SARS-CoV-2 spike rather than cross-reactive with common cold coronaviruses. Among convalescent patients, a median roughly 84% of the SARS-CoV-2-reactive clones seen after vaccination appeared only after vaccination, which suggests priming specific to the vaccine. Only a relatively small number of convalescent patients were included in the study, and early timepoints following natural infection were not analyzed.

V lost 5 bases and J lost 5 bases; the stretch between them is 11 bases long. CDR1 and CDR2, per the germline V gene, are KGHDR and SFDVKD. Counted from cysteine to phenylalanine, this CDR3 has 13 amino acids. Only the CDR3 portion is preserved as DNA: 39 bases, with reading frame beginning at the first base. The chain joins TRBV24-1 to TRBJ2-5; the D gene cannot be named for sure. Material: CD4+ T cells from blood, obtained after SARS-CoV-2 vaccination. This receptor was taken from a human donor who had recovered from COVID-19. CDR3 protein: CATSGTGVETQYF. The sequence in DNA is TGTGCCACCAGTGGGACCGGTGTGGAGACCCAGTACTTC.